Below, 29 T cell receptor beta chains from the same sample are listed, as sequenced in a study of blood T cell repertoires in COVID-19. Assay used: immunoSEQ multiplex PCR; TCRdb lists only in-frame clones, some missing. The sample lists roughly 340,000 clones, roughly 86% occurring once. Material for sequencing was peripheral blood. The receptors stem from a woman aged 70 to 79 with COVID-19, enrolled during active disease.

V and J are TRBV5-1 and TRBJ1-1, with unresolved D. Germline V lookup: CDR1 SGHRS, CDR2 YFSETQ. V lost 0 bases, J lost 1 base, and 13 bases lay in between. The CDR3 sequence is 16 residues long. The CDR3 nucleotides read TGCGCCAGCAGCTTGGTACCTACCGGAGGGAACACTGAAGCTTTCTTT. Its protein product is CASSLVPTGGNTEAFF.

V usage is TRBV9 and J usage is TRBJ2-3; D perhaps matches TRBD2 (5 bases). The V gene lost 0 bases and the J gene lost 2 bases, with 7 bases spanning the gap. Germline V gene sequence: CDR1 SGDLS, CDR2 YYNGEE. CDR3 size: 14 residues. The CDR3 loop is CASSVGRVTDTQYF. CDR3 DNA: TGTGCCAGCAGCGTAGGGCGGGTCACAGATACGCAGTATTTT.

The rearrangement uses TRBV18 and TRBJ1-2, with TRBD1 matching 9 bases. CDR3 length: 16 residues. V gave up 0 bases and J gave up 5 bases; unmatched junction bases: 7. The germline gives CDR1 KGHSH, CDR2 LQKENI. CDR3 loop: CASSPPEDRGWYGYTF. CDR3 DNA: TGTGCCAGCTCACCACCTGAGGACAGGGGTTGGTATGGCTACACCTTC.

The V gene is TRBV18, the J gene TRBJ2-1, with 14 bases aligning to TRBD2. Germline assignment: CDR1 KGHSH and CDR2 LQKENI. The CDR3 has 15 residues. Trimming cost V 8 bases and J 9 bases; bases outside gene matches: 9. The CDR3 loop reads CASRTSGGPPGEQFF. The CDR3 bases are TGTGCCAGCCGGACTAGCGGGGGGCCGCCGGGTGAGCAGTTCTTC. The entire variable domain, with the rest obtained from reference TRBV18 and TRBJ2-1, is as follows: NAGVMQNPRHLVRRRGQEARLRCSPMKGHSHVYWYRQLPEEGLKFMVYLQKENIIDESGMPKERFSAEFPKEGPSILRIQQVVRGDSAAYFCASRTSGGPPGEQFFGPGTRLTVL.

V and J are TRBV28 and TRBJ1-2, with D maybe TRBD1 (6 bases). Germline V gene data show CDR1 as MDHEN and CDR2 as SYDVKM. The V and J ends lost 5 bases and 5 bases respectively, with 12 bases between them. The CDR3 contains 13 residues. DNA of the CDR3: TGTGCCAGCAGTGTTGCACAGGGTTATGGCTACACCTTC. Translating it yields CASSVAQGYGYTF.

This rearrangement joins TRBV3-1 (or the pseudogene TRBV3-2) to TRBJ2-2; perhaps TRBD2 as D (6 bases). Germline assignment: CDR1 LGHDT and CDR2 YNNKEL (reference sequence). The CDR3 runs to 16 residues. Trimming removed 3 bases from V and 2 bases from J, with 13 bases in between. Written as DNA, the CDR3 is TGTGCCAGCAGCCAGGACTACCCGTCAAACACCGGGGAGCTGTTTTTT. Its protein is CASSQDYPSNTGELFF.

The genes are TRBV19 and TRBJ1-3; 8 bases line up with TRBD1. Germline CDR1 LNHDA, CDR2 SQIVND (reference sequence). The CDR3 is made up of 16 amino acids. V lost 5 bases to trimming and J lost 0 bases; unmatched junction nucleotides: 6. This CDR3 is CASSVQGEISGNTIYF. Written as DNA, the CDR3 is TGTGCCAGTAGTGTACAGGGGGAAATCTCTGGAAACACCATATATTTT.

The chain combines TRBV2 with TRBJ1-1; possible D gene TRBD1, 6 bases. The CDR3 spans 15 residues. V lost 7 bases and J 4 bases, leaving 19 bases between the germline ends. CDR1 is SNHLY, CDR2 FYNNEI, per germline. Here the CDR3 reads CASTGAEIRGTEAFF. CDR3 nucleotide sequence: TGTGCCAGCACAGGGGCCGAAATACGCGGCACTGAAGCTTTCTTT. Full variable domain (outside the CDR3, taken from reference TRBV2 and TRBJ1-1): EPEVTQTPSHQVTQMGQEVILRCVPISNHLYFYWYRQILGQKVEFLVSFYNNEISEKSEIFDDQFSVERPDGSNFTLKIRSTKLEDSAMYFCASTGAEIRGTEAFFGQGTRLTVV.

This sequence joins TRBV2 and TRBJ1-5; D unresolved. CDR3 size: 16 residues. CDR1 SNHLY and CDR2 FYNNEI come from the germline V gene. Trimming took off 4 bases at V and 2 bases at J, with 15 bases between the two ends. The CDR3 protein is CASSVGGPVGNQPQHF. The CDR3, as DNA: TGTGCCAGCAGTGTCGGCGGCCCTGTGGGCAATCAGCCCCAGCATTTT.

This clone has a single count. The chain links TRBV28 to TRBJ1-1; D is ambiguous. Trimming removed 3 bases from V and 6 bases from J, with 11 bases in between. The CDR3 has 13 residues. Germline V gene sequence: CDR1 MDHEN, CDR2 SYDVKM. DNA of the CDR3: TGTGCCAGCAGTTTTGTAGTACCTCCTGAAGCTTTCTTT. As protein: CASSFVVPPEAFF.

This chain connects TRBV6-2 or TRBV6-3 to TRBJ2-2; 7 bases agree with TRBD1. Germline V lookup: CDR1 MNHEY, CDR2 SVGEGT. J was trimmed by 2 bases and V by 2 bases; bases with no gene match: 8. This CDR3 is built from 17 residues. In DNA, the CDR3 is TGTGCCAGCAGTTACGCAAGAACAGGGGAAAACACCGGGGAGCTGTTTTTT. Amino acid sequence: CASSYARTGENTGELFF.

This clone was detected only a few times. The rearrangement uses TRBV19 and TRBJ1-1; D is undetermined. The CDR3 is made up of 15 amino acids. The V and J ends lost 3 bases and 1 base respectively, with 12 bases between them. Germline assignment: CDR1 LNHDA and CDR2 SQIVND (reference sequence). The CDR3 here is CASSMGGQENTEAFF. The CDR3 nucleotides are TGTGCCAGTAGTATGGGCGGGCAAGAGAACACTGAAGCTTTCTTT.

The CDR3 DNA reads TGTGCCAGCAGTTACCGGGGGGAAAGGGCTTTCTTT. Protein product: CASSYRGERAFF. The chain employs TRBV6-5 and TRBJ1-1, with a tentative D call TRBD1 (5 bases). Trimming stripped 2 bases from V and 11 bases from J, with 12 bases between. The CDR3 is 12 amino acids. Germline V gene sequence: CDR1 MNHEY, CDR2 SVGAGI.

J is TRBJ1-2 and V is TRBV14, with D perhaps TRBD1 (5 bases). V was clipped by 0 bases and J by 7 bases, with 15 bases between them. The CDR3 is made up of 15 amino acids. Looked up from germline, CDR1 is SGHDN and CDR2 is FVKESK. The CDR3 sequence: CASSQDWAGLRGYTF. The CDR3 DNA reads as TGTGCCAGCAGCCAAGATTGGGCAGGGTTGCGTGGCTACACCTTC.

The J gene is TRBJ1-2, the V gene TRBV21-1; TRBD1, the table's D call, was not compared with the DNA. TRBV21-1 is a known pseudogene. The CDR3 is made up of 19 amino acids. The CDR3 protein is CASSKQRYGDREGDYGYTF. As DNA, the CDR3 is TGTGCCAGCAGCAAACAGAGGTACGGGGACAGGGAAGGTGACTATGGCTACACCTTC.

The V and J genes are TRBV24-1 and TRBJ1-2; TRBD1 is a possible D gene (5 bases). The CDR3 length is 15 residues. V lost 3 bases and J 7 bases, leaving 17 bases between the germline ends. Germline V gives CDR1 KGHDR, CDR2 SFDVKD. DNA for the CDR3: TGTGCCACCAGTGATAAGTCGGCAGGGCAGCGTGGCTACACCTTC. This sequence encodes CATSDKSAGQRGYTF.

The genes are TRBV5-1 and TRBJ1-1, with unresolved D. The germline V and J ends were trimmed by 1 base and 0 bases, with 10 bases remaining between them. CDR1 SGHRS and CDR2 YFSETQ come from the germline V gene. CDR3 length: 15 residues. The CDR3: CASSLSATLNTEAFF. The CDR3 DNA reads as TGCGCCAGCAGCTTGTCGGCGACATTGAACACTGAAGCTTTCTTT.

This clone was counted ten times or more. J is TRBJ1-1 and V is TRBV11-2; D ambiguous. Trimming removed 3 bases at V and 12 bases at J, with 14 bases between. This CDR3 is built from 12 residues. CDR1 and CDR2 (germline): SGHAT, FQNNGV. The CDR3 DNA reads TGTGCCAGCAGCTTGGAGACCCTTAAAACTTTCTTT. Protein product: CASSLETLKTFF.

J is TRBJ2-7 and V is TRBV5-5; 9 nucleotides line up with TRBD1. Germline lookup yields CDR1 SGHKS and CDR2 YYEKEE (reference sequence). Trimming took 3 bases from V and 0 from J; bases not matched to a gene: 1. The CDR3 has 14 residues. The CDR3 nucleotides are TGTGCCAGCAGCTGGGGACAGGGCTCCTACGAGCAGTACTTC. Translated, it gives CASSWGQGSYEQYF.

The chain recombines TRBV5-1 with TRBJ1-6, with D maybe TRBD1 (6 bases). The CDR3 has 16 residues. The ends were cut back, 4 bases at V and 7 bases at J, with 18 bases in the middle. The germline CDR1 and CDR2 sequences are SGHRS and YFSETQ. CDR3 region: CASSPDSGEGNSPLHF. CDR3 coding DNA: TGCGCCAGCAGCCCGGACTCAGGGGAGGGGAATTCACCCCTCCACTTT. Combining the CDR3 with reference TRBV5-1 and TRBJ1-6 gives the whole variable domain KAGVTQTPRYLIKTRGQQVTLSCSPISGHRSVSWYQQTPGQGLQFLFEYFSETQRNKGNFPGRFSGRQFSNSRSEMNVSTLELGDSALYLCASSPDSGEGNSPLHFGNGTRLTVT.

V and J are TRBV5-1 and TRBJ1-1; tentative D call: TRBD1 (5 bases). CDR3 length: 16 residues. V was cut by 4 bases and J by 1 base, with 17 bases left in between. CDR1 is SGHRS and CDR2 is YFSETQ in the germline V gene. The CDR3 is CASSPIGGVQNTEAFF. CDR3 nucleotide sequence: TGCGCCAGCAGCCCGATCGGGGGAGTCCAGAACACTGAAGCTTTCTTT.

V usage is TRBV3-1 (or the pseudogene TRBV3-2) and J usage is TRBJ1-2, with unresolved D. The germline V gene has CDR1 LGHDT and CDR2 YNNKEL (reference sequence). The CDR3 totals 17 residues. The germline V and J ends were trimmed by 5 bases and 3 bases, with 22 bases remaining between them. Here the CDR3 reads CASSGGTATSYDYGYTF. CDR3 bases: TGTGCCAGCAGCGGCGGTACCGCAACCTCTTACGACTATGGCTACACCTTC.

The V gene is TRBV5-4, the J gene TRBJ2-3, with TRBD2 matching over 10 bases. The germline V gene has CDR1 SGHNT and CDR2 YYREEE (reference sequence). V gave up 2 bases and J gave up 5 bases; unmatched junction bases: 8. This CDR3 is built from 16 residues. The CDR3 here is CASSLRASGGGDTQYF. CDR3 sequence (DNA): TGTGCCAGCAGCTTAAGGGCTAGCGGGGGTGGAGATACGCAGTATTTT.

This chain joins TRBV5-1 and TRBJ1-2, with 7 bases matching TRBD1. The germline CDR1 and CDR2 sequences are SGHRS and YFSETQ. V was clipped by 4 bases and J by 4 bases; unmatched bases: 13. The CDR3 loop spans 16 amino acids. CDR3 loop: CASSPESSGTAYGYTF. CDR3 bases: TGCGCCAGCAGCCCAGAGAGCTCCGGGACAGCCTATGGCTACACCTTC.

CDR3 residues: CASTPFEVLTDTQYF. CDR3 DNA sequence: TGTGCCAGCACCCCTTTCGAGGTGCTCACAGATACGCAGTATTTT. The chain has TRBV9 and TRBJ2-3; D is unclear. Trimming removed 6 bases from V and 2 bases from J, with 16 bases in between. The CDR3 consists of 15 residues. Per the germline V gene, CDR1 is SGDLS and CDR2 is YYNGEE.

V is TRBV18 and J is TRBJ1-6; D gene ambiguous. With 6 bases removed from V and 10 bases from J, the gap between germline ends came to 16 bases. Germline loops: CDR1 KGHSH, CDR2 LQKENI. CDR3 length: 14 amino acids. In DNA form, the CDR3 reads TGTGCCAGCTCCCCCGACTCAATAGGATCACCCCTCCACTTT. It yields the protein CASSPDSIGSPLHF.

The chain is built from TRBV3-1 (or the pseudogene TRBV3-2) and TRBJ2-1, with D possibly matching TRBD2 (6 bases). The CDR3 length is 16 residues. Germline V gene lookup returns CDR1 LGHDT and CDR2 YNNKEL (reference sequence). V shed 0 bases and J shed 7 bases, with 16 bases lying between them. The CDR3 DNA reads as TGTGCCAGCAGCCAAGACCCCCGGGGGTCTCGAAATGAGCAGTTCTTC. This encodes CASSQDPRGSRNEQFF.

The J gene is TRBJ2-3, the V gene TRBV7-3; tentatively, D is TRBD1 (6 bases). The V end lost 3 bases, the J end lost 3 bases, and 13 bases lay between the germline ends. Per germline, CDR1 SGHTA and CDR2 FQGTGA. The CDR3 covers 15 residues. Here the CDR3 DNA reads TGTGCCAGCAGCTTGTACAGGGATGGGACAGATACGCAGTATTTT. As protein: CASSLYRDGTDTQYF.

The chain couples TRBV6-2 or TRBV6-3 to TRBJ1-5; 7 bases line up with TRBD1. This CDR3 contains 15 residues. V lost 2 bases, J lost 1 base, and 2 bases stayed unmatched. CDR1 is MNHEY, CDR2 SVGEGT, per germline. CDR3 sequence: CASSYRGLSNQPQHF. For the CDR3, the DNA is TGTGCCAGCAGTTACAGGGGGCTGAGCAATCAGCCCCAGCATTTT.